These 7 T cell receptor beta chains were sequenced from one sample in a study of blood T cell repertoires in COVID-19 (dated by TCRdb to about 2020). Libraries came from the immunoSEQ multiplex PCR assay. TCRdb's version of the immuneACCESS table is confined to in-frame rearrangements and falls short of the full clone set. An unresolved V gene accounts for under half of the shortfall where checked; the remainder is of unknown origin. For this sample the table gives tens of thousands of clones, of which about 88% were detected only once. Of the sample, about 43% is held by the ten largest clones. Sequenced material: peripheral blood. All receptors derive from a woman aged 55 to 70 with COVID-19, enrolled during active disease.

The rearrangement uses TRBV27 and TRBJ1-2; 7 bases are shared with TRBD1. V lost 5 bases, J lost 7 bases, and 10 bases stayed unmatched. The CDR3 runs 14 residues. The V gene's germline CDR1 is MNHEY and CDR2 SMNVEV (reference sequence). The CDR3, as DNA: TGTGCCAGCAGTATAACAACAGGGGCCGGTGGCTACACCTTC. Translation gives CASSITTGAGGYTF.

The chain employs TRBV19 and TRBJ2-2, with 7 bases lining up with TRBD2. Trimming at V came to 0 bases and at J to 7 bases, leaving 14 bases not matched to a gene. Germline V lookup: CDR1 LNHDA, CDR2 SQIVND (reference sequence). CDR3 length equals 18 residues. As DNA, the CDR3 is TGTGCCAGTAGTATAGAGGGAGGGGTGGCTATCGGAGTCGGGGAGCTGTTTTTT. Protein sequence: CASSIEGGVAIGVGELFF.

J is TRBJ2-3 and V is TRBV5-1, with 7 bases lining up with TRBD1. Per germline, CDR1 SGHRS and CDR2 YFSETQ. This CDR3 has 16 amino acids. V gave up 0 bases and J gave up 3 bases; unmatched junction bases: 7. The CDR3 nucleotides read TGCGCCAGCAGCTTGGGACAGGGACCGCGGACAGATACGCAGTATTTT. Translating gives CASSLGQGPRTDTQYF.

The V and J genes are TRBV2 and TRBJ2-3, with D tentatively TRBD2 (6 bases). There are 16 residues in the CDR3. CDR1 and CDR2 (germline): SNHLY, FYNNEI. The V gene lost 3 bases and the J gene lost 4 bases, with 17 bases spanning the gap. The DNA for the CDR3 is TGTGCCAGCAGTGACCTCAGCGGGCCCTCCCCAGATACGCAGTATTTT. Its protein is CASSDLSGPSPDTQYF.

J is TRBJ2-3 and V is TRBV7-2, with 7 bases aligning to TRBD2. Germline-derived CDR1 and CDR2 are SGHTA and FQGNSA. The CDR3 consists of 13 residues. The V and J ends lost 0 bases and 6 bases, in that order; junction bases with no gene match: 0. The CDR3 here is CASSLAGGDTQYF. The DNA for the CDR3 is TGTGCCAGCAGCTTAGCGGGGGGGGATACGCAGTATTTT.

Only one count was recorded for this clone. The gene calls are TRBV11-3 and TRBJ2-7, with TRBD1 matching 7 bases. CDR3 length: 15 residues. V was clipped by 5 bases and J by 2 bases; unmatched bases: 9. Germline values: CDR1 SGHNT, CDR2 YENEEA. As DNA, the CDR3 is TGTGCCAGCAGCCTCTCTCAGGGGGTGGCCTACGAGCAGTACTTC. Translating gives CASSLSQGVAYEQYF.

This clone appeared a few times. The chain recombines TRBV5-1 with TRBJ2-1, with 7 bases aligning to TRBD2. CDR1 SGHRS and CDR2 YFSETQ come from the germline V gene. The junction had 17 bases not matched to a gene; V was cut back by 4 bases and J by 10 bases. The length of the CDR3 is 16 residues. CDR3 nucleotides: TGCGCCAGCAGCCCGGGTGTTTCGGCGGGAGAAGAGGAGCAGTTCTTC. It specifies CASSPGVSAGEEEQFF.